The present entry profiles one TCR beta chain with its context. The record originates from a study of CD8 T cells in Susac syndrome. The ends lost 2 bases at V and 0 bases at J; junction bases unmatched: 3. CDR3 size: 16 residues. The V gene's germline CDR1 is MNHEY and CDR2 SVGAGI. Sequencing of TCR beta drew on CD8+ and CD4+ T cells from blood. The multiple sclerosis controls were treatment-naive patients, and their relapsing-remitting disease was stable or active. TEMRA cells were FACS-enriched, while CD8+ and CD4+ T cells were negatively isolated. cDNA came from about 0.46 to 1 ug RNA primed by random hexamers. Amplification of TCR beta CDR3 spanned 54 Vbeta and 13 Jbeta via immunoSEQ multiplex PCR. TCRdb fed the immunoSEQ multiplex PCR reads into MiXCR, producing one record per CDR3 protein. The table records 400,000 to 550,000 distinct CDR3 sequences, approximately 89% of them present only once.

The specimen was CD8+ T cells from PBMCs. J is TRBJ2-1 and V is TRBV6-5, with TRBD1 matching over 8 bases. The receptor was derived from a human donor with multiple sclerosis. This CDR3 is CASSYTGTGSYNEQFF. CDR3 DNA sequence: TGTGCCAGCAGTTACACAGGGACAGGCTCCTACAATGAGCAGTTCTTC.